The following is a T cell receptor (gamma chain) sequence with its context. The limits of the CDR3 on the DNA are not certain, so only TCRdb's listed CDR3 is given. Per the germline V gene, CDR1 is GITISATS and CDR2 is ISYDGTV (reference sequence). The CDR3 extends over 26 residues, inclusive of both ends. The data stem from a study of gamma-delta chains in newborns, infants, children. The overall study: Polyclonal expansion of innate γδ T cells after birth follows microbial exposure.

TCRdb used CATT to re-call clones from the reads. This sample's table has 25 to 35 gamma-chain clones. The sample here was blood, taken at baseline. The V gene is listed as TRGV9; no J gene was called. This clonotype originated in a child who received the measles vaccine. This table probably holds off-target reads from a library built for another chain. CDR3 loop: CACDSTGGYRSWDTRQMFFGTGIKLF.